Presented here are 18 T cell receptor beta chains from one specimen sequenced in a study of CD8 T cells in ankylosing spondylitis (dated by TCRdb to between 2016 and 2019). Receptor amplification or capture employed 5' RACE. The instrument given in TCRdb is Illumina HiSeq 2500. The raw public data were reprocessed by TCRdb itself: fastp quality trimming at Q25, MiXCR clonotype calling, in-frame beta chains only. Each record represents a unique CDR3 protein, reported with the most common genes and DNA among its rows. Across this sample there are a few hundred thousand distinct CDR3 sequences, with 15% to 20% seen only once. Around 30% of the sample belongs to the ten largest clones. Sequences were obtained from blood, either unsorted or a sorted T cell fraction (not recorded which). Receptor source: a male donor with ankylosing spondylitis or in good health (not recorded which).

The gene calls are TRBV4-3 and TRBJ2-5; D might be TRBD1 (6 bases). CDR3 length: 18 amino acids. The V gene's germline CDR1 is LGHNA and CDR2 YSLEER. V shed 0 bases and J shed 0 bases, with 17 bases lying between them. This CDR3 reads CASSQDGAGRGYQETQYF. The CDR3 region has the DNA TGCGCCAGCAGCCAAGACGGGGCGGGCAGGGGCTACCAAGAGACCCAGTACTTC.

The chain carries TRBV6-2 or TRBV6-3 and TRBJ2-7; D is possibly TRBD1 (5 bases). Trimming removed 5 bases at V and 5 bases at J, with 10 bases between. Germline CDR1 reads MNHEY; CDR2 reads SVGEGT. This CDR3 has 12 amino acids. The CDR3: CASSRRVHEQYF. The CDR3 nucleotides read TGTGCCAGCAGTCGCAGGGTCCACGAGCAGTACTTC.

This clonotype was found a few times. The rearrangement uses TRBV7-2 and TRBJ2-7, with D perhaps TRBD1 or TRBD2 (5 bases each). Germline CDR1 is SGHTA and CDR2 is FQGNSA. CDR3 length equals 12 residues. The V gene lost 4 bases and the J gene lost 6 bases, with 10 bases spanning the gap. CDR3 residues: CASSSWGSEQYF. Written as DNA, the CDR3 is TGTGCCAGCAGCTCCTGGGGGTCCGAGCAGTACTTC.

The rearrangement uses TRBV3-1 and TRBJ2-1; 9 positions match TRBD1. CDR3 size: 15 residues. Germline V gives CDR1 LGHDT, CDR2 YNNKEL (reference sequence). Unmatched junction bases numbered 9, after V lost 8 bases and J lost 4 bases. CDR3 protein: CASCKTGGTYNEQFF. The CDR3 nucleotides are TGTGCCAGCTGCAAGACAGGGGGGACGTACAATGAGCAGTTCTTC.

The genes are TRBV7-9 and TRBJ2-1; D is unclear. Per germline, CDR1 SEHNR and CDR2 FQNEAQ (reference sequence). This CDR3 region has 15 residues. Trimming cost V 3 bases and J 4 bases, with 13 bases left between them. The CDR3 spells CASSFPNRAYNEQFF. The CDR3 coding sequence is TGTGCCAGCAGCTTTCCCAATCGGGCATACAATGAGCAGTTCTTC.

The J gene is TRBJ1-1, the V gene TRBV12-3 or TRBV12-4; 8 bases match TRBD1. The CDR3 covers 14 residues. Trimming cost V 3 bases and J 6 bases; bases outside gene matches: 6. The CDR3 sequence: CASSFPQGAPEAFF. The CDR3 DNA sequence: TGTGCCAGCAGTTTCCCGCAGGGGGCTCCTGAAGCTTTCTTT.

The chain couples TRBV15 to TRBJ2-5; D ambiguous. V gave up 3 bases and J gave up 4 bases, with 18 bases separating them. CDR1 is LNHNV, CDR2 YYDKDF, per germline (reference sequence). CDR3 length equals 16 residues. The CDR3 DNA reads as TGTGCCACCAGCAGGACGGACGGGTCCCGCAGAGAGACCCAGTACTTC. Its translation is CATSRTDGSRRETQYF.

The chain joins TRBV20-1 to TRBJ2-1, with 9 bases aligning to TRBD1. V lost 5 bases, J lost 7 bases, and 9 bases stayed unmatched. CDR3 length: 14 residues. CDR1 and CDR2 (germline): DFQATT, SNEGSKA (reference sequence). The CDR3 loop reads CSAASGTGRNEQFF. The CDR3 nucleotides are TGCAGTGCTGCCTCCGGGACAGGGCGGAATGAGCAGTTCTTC.

The chain recombines TRBV6-1 with TRBJ2-5; TRBD2 is a possible D gene (6 bases). The CDR3 is 16 residues long. Trimming pared 3 bases from V and 1 base from J, leaving 15 bases between. CDR1 and CDR2 from the germline V gene are MNHNS and SASEGT. The CDR3 DNA sequence: TGTGCCAGCAGTGAGACGGGAGCTTGGGGCCAAGAGACCCAGTACTTC. It specifies CASSETGAWGQETQYF.

The sample holds a few counts of this clonotype. The genes are TRBV9 and TRBJ2-1; D is uncertain. Deletions cut 0 bases from V and 3 bases from J, with 10 bases between. This CDR3 spans 15 amino acids. Germline V lookup: CDR1 SGDLS, CDR2 YYNGEE. This CDR3 reads CASSVDTDYYNEQFF. The CDR3 nucleotides read TGTGCCAGCAGCGTAGACACGGATTACTACAATGAGCAGTTCTTC.

This clonotype was counted a few times. The chain links TRBV28 to TRBJ2-2, with 8 nucleotides matching TRBD2. The CDR3 is 14 amino acids. CDR1 and CDR2 (germline): MDHEN, SYDVKM. V trimming: 4 bases; J trimming: 5 bases; junction bases outside the gene matches: 3. This chain's CDR3 is CASSYSGMTGELFF. The CDR3, as DNA: TGTGCCAGCAGTTATAGCGGGATGACCGGGGAGCTGTTTTTT.

This chain joins TRBV20-1 and TRBJ2-1; TRBD1 agrees at 8 bases. The CDR3 totals 16 residues. Unmatched junction bases numbered 7, after V lost 2 bases and J lost 1 base. Germline CDR1 reads DFQATT; CDR2 reads SNEGSKA (reference sequence). CDR3 sequence (DNA): TGCAGTGCTAGAACCAGGGGGCTTTCATCCTACAATGAGCAGTTCTTC. This sequence encodes CSARTRGLSSYNEQFF.

The chain employs TRBV4-1 and TRBJ2-2; D gene unclear. CDR1 and CDR2 (germline): MGHRA, YSYEKL. The CDR3 covers 15 residues. Trimming shortened V by 0 bases and J by 9 bases, and 14 bases separated the two germline ends. CDR3 bases: TGCGCCAGCAGCCAAGATTCAAGGGAAACCAGGGAGCTGTTTTTT. This translates into CASSQDSRETRELFF.

This clonotype turned up a few times. The chain has TRBV12-3 or TRBV12-4 and TRBJ2-2, with 11 bases fitting TRBD2. This CDR3 contains 19 residues. J lost 8 bases, V lost 6 bases, and 20 bases had no gene match. CDR3 in amino acids: CASSFPPQNISGRGGELFF. CDR3 DNA: TGTGCCAGCAGCTTCCCGCCCCAGAACATTAGCGGGAGGGGTGGGGAGCTGTTTTTT.

The chain employs TRBV3-1 and TRBJ2-7; no reliable D call. Germline values: CDR1 LGHDT, CDR2 YNNKEL (reference sequence). V lost 4 bases, J lost 5 bases, and 12 bases lay in between. The CDR3 loop spans 13 amino acids. This chain's CDR3 is CASSLTSINEQYF. Written as DNA, the CDR3 is TGTGCCAGCAGCCTCACTTCGATTAACGAGCAGTACTTC.

The chain links TRBV20-1 to TRBJ2-7; tentatively, D is TRBD1 or TRBD2 (5 bases each). V was trimmed by 5 bases and J by 3 bases, leaving 17 bases between them. The CDR3 runs 14 residues. Germline CDR1 DFQATT, CDR2 SNEGSKA (reference sequence). The CDR3 sequence: CSAPTRGDHYEQYF. DNA for the CDR3: TGCAGTGCTCCCACTAGAGGGGACCACTACGAGCAGTACTTC.

This clonotype was found a few times. The V and J genes are TRBV7-9 and TRBJ1-2, with TRBD1 as a possible D gene (6 bases). V gave up 0 bases and J gave up 7 bases, with 9 bases separating them. The CDR3 covers 13 residues. Germline assignment: CDR1 SEHNR and CDR2 FQNEAQ (reference sequence). CDR3 coding DNA: TGTGCCAGCAGCTTAGCACAGGGTGCTGGCTACACCTTC. Translated: CASSLAQGAGYTF.

J is TRBJ2-2 and V is TRBV12-3 or TRBV12-4; 7 bases are shared with TRBD2. J was trimmed by 7 bases and V by 4 bases; bases with no gene match: 15. The CDR3 is 17 residues long. CDR3 sequence: CASSSDPGLRSSGELFF. The DNA of the CDR3 is TGTGCCAGCAGTTCGGACCCGGGACTAAGATCAAGCGGGGAGCTGTTTTTT.